Given below is one T cell receptor (beta chain) in context. Clones were read by immunoSEQ multiplex PCR, and TCRdb kept only the in-frame ones, dropping some. The repertoire holds hundreds of thousands of clones, around 96% seen once, with approximately 0.11% in the top ten. CD45RO-negative CD8 cells positively selected for CCR7 made up the naive population, which excluded terminally differentiated effector memory CD45RA+ cells. There are 14 residues in the CDR3. CDR1 and CDR2 (germline): SGHVS, FQNEAQ. V was clipped by 5 bases and J by 8 bases; unmatched bases: 8. The sample originates from a study of shared clonotypes between healthy human individuals.

This TCR derives from a woman under 40 in good health. The V call is TRBV7-8, the J call TRBJ1-4, with 7 bases that match TRBD1. The material sequenced was naive CD8+ T cells sorted from blood. CDR3 coding DNA: TGTGCCAGCAGCAAGACAGGGCTGCGGGAAAAACTGTTTTTT. The encoded protein is CASSKTGLREKLFF.